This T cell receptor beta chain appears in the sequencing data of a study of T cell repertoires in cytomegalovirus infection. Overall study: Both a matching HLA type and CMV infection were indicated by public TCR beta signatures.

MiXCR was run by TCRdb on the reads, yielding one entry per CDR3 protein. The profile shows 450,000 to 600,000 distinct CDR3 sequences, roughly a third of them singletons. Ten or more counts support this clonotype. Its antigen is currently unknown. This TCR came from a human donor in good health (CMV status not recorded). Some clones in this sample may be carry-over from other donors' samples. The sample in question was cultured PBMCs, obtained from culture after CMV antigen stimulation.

The DNA for the CDR3 is TGTGCCAGCCTAGCGGGAGGGGAGGATGAGCAGTTCTTC. The encoded protein is CASLAGGEDEQFF. This chain uses TRBV11-2 with TRBJ2-1; 12 bases fit TRBD2. Germline V gives CDR1 SGHAT, CDR2 FQNNGV. The CDR3 is 13 amino acids. J lost 8 bases, V lost 8 bases, and 4 bases had no gene match.